This T cell receptor (beta chain) was retrieved from a study of shared clonotypes between healthy human individuals. About the research overall: Every donor yielded three CD4 naive, three CD4 memory, two CD8 naive and one CD8 memory plate. Study-wide points: Sampling was confined to blood; repertoires within tissues likely differ.

Germline V gives CDR1 SNHLY, CDR2 FYNNEI. This CDR3 is built from 14 residues. V lost 10 bases and J 1 base, leaving 16 bases between the germline ends. About this clone itself: Its cognate antigen is unknown.

Naive CD8 cells were CD45RO-negative, positively selected for CCR7, excluding terminally differentiated effector memory CD45RA+ cells. The study enrolled healthy HIV-negative adults without recent acute infections or vaccinations as donors. Some clones are missing from TCRdb's copy, which holds only in-frame ones; the method was immunoSEQ multiplex PCR. Of under 2,000,000 clones listed, about 95% were seen once; the top ten hold approximately 1%. The clonotype originates from a man between 18 and 35 years old in good health. The chain has TRBV2 and TRBJ2-5; tentative D call: TRBD1 (5 bases). Input material: naive CD8+ T cells sorted from blood. This CDR3 reads CANAQDPTQETQYF. Written as DNA, the CDR3 is TGTGCCAACGCACAGGACCCCACCCAAGAGACCCAGTACTTC.